The 15 T cell receptor beta chains reported below all come from one sample, sequenced in a study of PD-1 blockade in classical Hodgkin lymphoma. Specified time point: cycle 4 day 1 (C4D1), after five to seven weeks of nivolumab. Brentuximab vedotin exposure varied, and every patient relapsed after autologous stem cell transplantation. Profiled with immunoSEQ multiplex PCR; TCRdb holds only in-frame clones, not every one. The sample lists 43,000 or so clones; over 75% were seen once. This material consisted of peripheral blood mononuclear cells (PBMCs), taken before the fourth cycle of nivolumab. Source of these receptors: a human donor with classical Hodgkin lymphoma.

The V and J genes are TRBV18 and TRBJ1-1; D uncertain. The V end was cut by 7 bases, the J end by 1 base, with 13 bases between. CDR1 and CDR2 (germline): KGHSH, LQKENI. The CDR3 is made up of 14 amino acids. This chain's CDR3 is CASCESTSNTEAFF. The CDR3 DNA sequence: TGTGCCAGCTGCGAGAGTACTTCGAACACTGAAGCTTTCTTT.

The rearrangement links TRBV6-6 to TRBJ2-3, with D perhaps given as TRBD1 or TRBD2 (5 bases each). Germline-derived CDR1 and CDR2 are MNHNY and SVGAGI (reference sequence). V was trimmed by 6 bases and J by 5 bases, leaving 15 bases between them. The CDR3 is 14 residues long. The CDR3 region has the DNA TGTGCCAGCAGCCTTGGGACCTCCAAAGATACGCAGTATTTT. This codes for CASSLGTSKDTQYF.

This clone occurred a few times. This rearrangement joins TRBV6-1 to TRBJ1-3; D may be TRBD1 (6 bases). V was clipped by 8 bases and J by 1 base, with 12 bases between them. CDR3 length equals 14 residues. Germline V gene data show CDR1 as MNHNS and CDR2 as SASEGT. CDR3 coding DNA: TGTGCCAGCGGCCGGGGGCTATCTGGAAACACCATATATTTT. Its translation is CASGRGLSGNTIYF.

The chain recombines TRBV7-9 with TRBJ2-5, with 9 bases matching TRBD1. V trimming: 7 bases; J trimming: 2 bases; junction bases outside the gene matches: 8. The CDR3 is 15 residues long. Germline CDR1 is SEHNR and CDR2 is FQNEAQ (reference sequence). CDR3 protein: CASNAPGQGQETQYF. The DNA for the CDR3 is TGTGCCAGCAATGCGCCGGGACAGGGTCAAGAGACCCAGTACTTC.

The chain uses TRBV28 and TRBJ2-5; D is possibly TRBD1 or TRBD2 (6 bases each). From germline, CDR1 is MDHEN and CDR2 SYDVKM. Deletions cut 4 bases from V and 2 bases from J, with 14 bases between. This CDR3 spans 15 amino acids. CDR3 coding DNA: TGTGCCAGCAGTTCACCGACAGGAGGGCAAGAGACCCAGTACTTC. Its translation is CASSSPTGGQETQYF.

V and J are TRBV5-1 and TRBJ1-1; D unclear. The CDR3 runs to 15 residues. Trimming took 0 bases from V and 3 from J, leaving 12 bases between them. Per germline, CDR1 SGHRS and CDR2 YFSETQ. The chain's CDR3 is CASSLEPGVDTEAFF. CDR3 nucleotides: TGCGCCAGCAGCTTGGAGCCGGGAGTGGACACTGAAGCTTTCTTT.

This chain uses TRBV27 with TRBJ2-1; D gene uncertain. V lost 2 bases to trimming and J lost 2 bases, with 7 bases between them. The CDR3 runs 14 residues. From germline, CDR1 is MNHEY and CDR2 SMNVEV (reference sequence). Here the CDR3 reads CASSLGRAYNEQFF. The DNA for the CDR3 is TGTGCCAGCAGTTTAGGACGTGCCTACAATGAGCAGTTCTTC.

V and J are TRBV19 and TRBJ2-1; 8 nucleotides match TRBD2. CDR1 and CDR2 from the germline V gene are LNHDA and SQIVND (reference sequence). CDR3 length: 15 amino acids. With 4 bases clipped from V and 9 bases from J, the junction kept 11 bases outside the gene matches. The chain's CDR3 is CASSTPGGSDGEQFF. CDR3 coding DNA: TGTGCCAGTAGTACTCCGGGGGGGAGCGATGGTGAGCAGTTCTTC. Using reference TRBV19 and TRBJ2-1 for the parts outside the CDR3, the full variable domain is DGGITQSPKYLFRKEGQNVTLSCEQNLNHDAMYWYRQDPGQGLRLIYYSQIVNDFQKGDIAEGYSVSREKKESFPLTVTSAQKNPTAFYLCASSTPGGSDGEQFFGPGTRLTVL.

This chain uses TRBV27 with TRBJ2-7; 8 positions match TRBD1. The germline gives CDR1 MNHEY, CDR2 SMNVEV (reference sequence). The CDR3 extends over 14 amino acids. The J segment lost 3 bases and the V segment lost 3 bases, leaving 4 bases of the junction unmatched. Here the CDR3 DNA reads TGTGCCAGCAGTTTCCAGGGGGCTAACTACGAGCAGTACTTC. As protein: CASSFQGANYEQYF.

This chain uses TRBV11-2 with TRBJ2-7; 11 bases are shared with TRBD2. The ends lost 4 bases at V and 4 bases at J; junction bases unmatched: 6. The CDR3 is 15 amino acids. Looked up from germline, CDR1 is SGHAT and CDR2 is FQNNGV. CDR3 in amino acids: CASSSLAGGRYEQYF. In nucleotides, the CDR3 is TGTGCCAGCAGCTCCTTAGCGGGGGGGCGGTACGAGCAGTACTTC.

V is TRBV15 and J is TRBJ2-1, with 13 bases aligning to TRBD2. Germline lookup yields CDR1 LNHNV and CDR2 YYDKDF (reference sequence). V shed 1 base, J shed 7 bases, and the junction held 4 bases outside the gene matches. This CDR3 contains 16 residues. DNA for the CDR3: TGTGCCACCAGCAGAGGCGGACTAGCGGGGGAAAATGAGCAGTTCTTC. Protein product: CATSRGGLAGENEQFF.

This chain links TRBV7-2 with TRBJ1-2; no definite D call. Germline V CDR1 and CDR2: SGHTA, FQGNSA. This CDR3 is 14 amino acids long. The V and J ends lost 0 bases and 3 bases respectively, with 8 bases between them. The CDR3 DNA is TGTGCCAGCAGCTTAGCGCCAAAAGACTATGGCTACACCTTC. Amino acids: CASSLAPKDYGYTF.

This chain joins TRBV9 and TRBJ2-5, with 10 bases matching TRBD1. V was pared by 6 bases and J by 4 bases, with 9 bases of the junction left unmatched. Germline CDR1 and CDR2: SGDLS and YYNGEE. The length of the CDR3 is 15 residues. CDR3 DNA: TGTGCCAGCACCCCGACAGGGGGCGCAGGAGAGACCCAGTACTTC. Residues: CASTPTGGAGETQYF.

The CDR3: CAWSVAQEAFF. The CDR3 DNA is TGTGCCTGGAGTGTAGCCCAGGAAGCTTTCTTT. The chain is built from TRBV30 and TRBJ1-1; no firm D call. V lost 0 bases to trimming and J lost 8 bases, with 7 bases between them. The CDR3 length is 11 residues. The germline CDR1 and CDR2 sequences are GTSNPN and SVGIG (reference sequence).

V is TRBV18 and J is TRBJ2-3, with 8 bases lining up with TRBD2. CDR1 is KGHSH, CDR2 LQKENI, per germline. Germline trimming cut 5 bases from V and 6 bases from J; bases unmatched to any gene: 7. This CDR3 region has 14 residues. This chain's CDR3 is CASSSSGGRDTQYF. The CDR3 region has the DNA TGTGCCAGCTCATCCTCGGGGGGGCGTGATACGCAGTATTTT. Filled out from reference TRBV18 and TRBJ2-3, the complete variable domain reads NAGVMQNPRHLVRRRGQEARLRCSPMKGHSHVYWYRQLPEEGLKFMVYLQKENIIDESGMPKERFSAEFPKEGPSILRIQQVVRGDSAAYFCASSSSGGRDTQYFGPGTRLTVL.